This T cell receptor (beta chain) was obtained from a study of cytomegalovirus exposure and HLA in healthy donors. General observations from the study: In a later analysis, most CMV-associated TCR beta chains appeared HLA-restricted.

Primers: 60 Vbeta forward and 13 Jbeta reverse. Data came from immunoSEQ multiplex PCR; TCRdb stores just in-frame clones and leaves some out. The sample shows some 170,000 clones, approximately 79% of them seen only once. CDR3 length equals 17 residues. Trimming stripped 8 bases from V and 7 bases from J, with 27 bases between. The germline V gene encodes CDR1 MDHEN and CDR2 SYDVKM. Regarding this clone: Antigen unknown.

The sequenced material came from PBMCs. This receptor was taken from a man aged 40-50 years in good health and CMV-seronegative. The chain combines TRBV28 with TRBJ2-4; the D gene is possibly TRBD2 (6 bases). As DNA, the CDR3 is TGTGCCAGCGCTTCCACCGGGGACTCCGGGTTTGGCAACATTCAGTACTTC. Protein: CASASTGDSGFGNIQYF. The variable domain in full, with the rest retrieved from reference TRBV28 and TRBJ2-4, is DVKVTQSSRYLVKRTGEKVFLECVQDMDHENMFWYRQDPGLGLRLIYFSYDVKMKEKGDIPEGYSVSREKKERFSLILESASTNQTSMYLCASASTGDSGFGNIQYFGAGTRLSVL.